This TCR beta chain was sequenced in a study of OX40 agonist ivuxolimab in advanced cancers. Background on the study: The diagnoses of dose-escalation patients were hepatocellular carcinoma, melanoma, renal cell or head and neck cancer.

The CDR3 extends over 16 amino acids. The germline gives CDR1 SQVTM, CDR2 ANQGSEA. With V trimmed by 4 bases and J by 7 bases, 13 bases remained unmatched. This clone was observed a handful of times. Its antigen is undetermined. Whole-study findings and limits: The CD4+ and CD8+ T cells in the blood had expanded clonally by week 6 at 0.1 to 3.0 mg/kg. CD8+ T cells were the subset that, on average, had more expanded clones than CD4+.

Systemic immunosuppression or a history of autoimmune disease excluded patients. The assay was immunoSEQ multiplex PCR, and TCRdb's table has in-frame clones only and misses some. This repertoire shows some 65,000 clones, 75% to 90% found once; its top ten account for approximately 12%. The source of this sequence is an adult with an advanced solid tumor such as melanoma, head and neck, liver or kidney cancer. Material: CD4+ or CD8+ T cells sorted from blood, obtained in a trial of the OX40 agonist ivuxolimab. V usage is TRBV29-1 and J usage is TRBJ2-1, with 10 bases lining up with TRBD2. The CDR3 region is CSVVGHSGRAENEQFF. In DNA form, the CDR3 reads TGCAGCGTTGTTGGGCACAGCGGGAGGGCGGAAAATGAGCAGTTCTTC.